One sample yielded the 18 T cell receptor beta chains listed below, sequenced in a study of Tregs in tolerant kidney transplant recipients. Generated by immunoSEQ multiplex PCR, the TCRdb table keeps only in-frame clones and is missing some. The sample carries 200,000 to 300,000 clones, roughly four fifths recorded once. Sequencing used CD4+ T cells from blood. The receptors here all came from a human donor in good health.

V gene TRBV11-2 combines with J gene TRBJ2-7, with 9 bases that match TRBD2. V shed 3 bases and J 1 base; nucleotides not matched to a gene: 7. The CDR3 runs 16 residues. Looked up from germline, CDR1 is SGHAT and CDR2 is FQNNGV. CDR3 coding DNA: TGTGCCAGCAGCTTCCGCGGGGGGGATAGTTCCTACGAGCAGTACTTC. Its protein is CASSFRGGDSSYEQYF.

As concerns this clone: At the DNA level, this CDR3 is encoded by other sequences in the same sample as well. The V gene is TRBV2, the J gene TRBJ1-1; D might be TRBD1 (5 bases). The CDR3 covers 13 residues. CDR1 is SNHLY and CDR2 is FYNNEI in the germline V gene. Trimming took off 4 bases at V and 2 bases at J, with 8 bases between the two ends. The CDR3 DNA is TGTGCCAGCAGTGGACAGTTAAACACTGAAGCTTTCTTT. Translated, it gives CASSGQLNTEAFF.

This clone was seen once. J is TRBJ1-3 and V is TRBV6-6; maybe TRBD1 (5 bases). The CDR3 runs to 13 residues. The germline CDR1 and CDR2 sequences are MNHNY and SVGAGI (reference sequence). Trimming pared 5 bases from V and 10 bases from J, leaving 15 bases between. The CDR3 sequence: CASSPGGGRTIYF. The CDR3 region has the DNA TGTGCCAGCAGTCCTGGCGGGGGAAGGACCATATATTTT.

Points on this clone: The same CDR3 arises from other DNA sequences in this sample as well. CDR3 region: CASSDLSEQPQHF. CDR3 nucleotide sequence: TGTGCCAGCAGCGACTTAAGCGAGCAGCCCCAGCATTTT. V is TRBV6-1 and J is TRBJ1-5; the D is unclear. Germline loops: CDR1 MNHNS, CDR2 SASEGT. Trimming pared 6 bases from V and 7 bases from J, leaving 13 bases between. CDR3 size: 13 residues.

The chain is built from TRBV7-9 and TRBJ2-7, with 9 nucleotides matching TRBD1. J was trimmed by 1 base and V by 3 bases; bases with no gene match: 7. CDR3 size: 16 residues. Germline CDR1 and CDR2: SEHNR and FQNEAQ (reference sequence). Written as DNA, the CDR3 is TGTGCCAGCAGCTTTACAGGGGGCGCCTCTTCCTACGAGCAGTACTTC. It encodes CASSFTGGASSYEQYF.

The chain couples TRBV9 to TRBJ1-2, with a tentative D call TRBD1 (6 bases). Germline CDR1 SGDLS, CDR2 YYNGEE. The V gene lost 3 bases and the J gene lost 3 bases, with 18 bases spanning the gap. The CDR3 is made up of 16 amino acids. DNA for the CDR3: TGTGCCAGCAGCGCAACTCCCAGGGGCCCCGACTATGGCTACACCTTC. It specifies CASSATPRGPDYGYTF.

The V and J genes are TRBV5-1 and TRBJ1-4; D remains unclear. Germline assignment: CDR1 SGHRS and CDR2 YFSETQ. This CDR3 is 15 amino acids long. V lost 5 bases and J lost 8, with 19 bases in between. CDR3 coding DNA: TGCGCCAGCAGAGAAACATTCGCGACCGGCGAAAAACTGTTTTTT. It yields the protein CASRETFATGEKLFF.

This clone has only one observation. The V call is TRBV4-2, the J call TRBJ2-7, with D unresolved. The germline V and J ends were trimmed by 0 bases and 2 bases, with 5 bases remaining between them. The CDR3 is made up of 13 amino acids. Germline CDR1 and CDR2: LGHNA and YNFKEQ. The chain's CDR3 is CASSQDWAYEQYF. In DNA, the CDR3 is TGTGCCAGCAGCCAAGATTGGGCCTACGAGCAGTACTTC.

The V gene is TRBV4-2, the J gene TRBJ2-1; 8 nucleotides line up with TRBD2. V lost 0 bases to trimming and J lost 4 bases; unmatched junction nucleotides: 8. Per the germline V gene, CDR1 is LGHNA and CDR2 is YNFKEQ. This CDR3 comprises 17 residues. The CDR3: CASSQEKLAATYNEQFF. The CDR3 bases are TGTGCCAGCAGCCAAGAAAAACTAGCGGCTACGTACAATGAGCAGTTCTTC.

This clone occurred a few times. The chain has TRBV29-1 and TRBJ1-1; D is unresolved. The CDR3 length is 11 residues. Trimming pared 4 bases from V and 7 bases from J, leaving 10 bases between. Germline V CDR1 and CDR2: SQVTM, ANQGSEA. Here the CDR3 DNA reads TGCAGCGTTGTGCTGGGAATTGAAGCTTTCTTT. The encoded protein is CSVVLGIEAFF.

The V and J genes are TRBV6-1 and TRBJ1-2, with 9 positions matching TRBD1. The CDR3 runs to 14 residues. J gave up 8 bases and V 3 bases, and 7 bases lay outside the gene matches. CDR1 is MNHNS and CDR2 is SASEGT in the germline V gene. CDR3 sequence: CASSEGQGRGGYTF. CDR3 coding DNA: TGTGCCAGCAGTGAGGGACAGGGCCGGGGAGGCTACACCTTC.

The V and J genes are TRBV6-1 and TRBJ2-7, with 9 bases that match TRBD1. V dropped 4 bases and J dropped 9; count of bases not matched to a gene: 13. The CDR3 contains 15 residues. Germline assignment: CDR1 MNHNS and CDR2 SASEGT. The CDR3 spells CASSASTGGDSRQYF. Here the CDR3 DNA reads TGTGCCAGCAGTGCCTCGACAGGGGGGGATAGCCGGCAGTACTTC.

The V call is TRBV18, the J call TRBJ2-7, with D tentatively TRBD1 (6 bases). The CDR3 loop spans 18 amino acids. Germline V gene sequence: CDR1 KGHSH, CDR2 LQKENI. V was trimmed by 2 bases and J by 0 bases, leaving 20 bases between them. Written as DNA, the CDR3 is TGTGCCAGCTCACCAGGGGGCATCACGGGGATGGACTCCTACGAGCAGTACTTC. The encoded protein is CASSPGGITGMDSYEQYF.

This sequence joins TRBV27 and TRBJ1-1; D may be TRBD1 (6 bases). CDR3 length: 14 amino acids. The germline V and J ends were trimmed by 6 bases and 1 base, with 12 bases remaining between them. The germline V gene has CDR1 MNHEY and CDR2 SMNVEV (reference sequence). CDR3 amino acids: CASRSPGENTEAFF. In nucleotides, the CDR3 is TGTGCCAGCAGATCCCCAGGGGAGAACACTGAAGCTTTCTTT.

CDR3 coding DNA: TGTGCCAGTAGGGATTTGGCAGGGCGATATGGCTACACCTTC. It translates to CASRDLAGRYGYTF. The chain uses TRBV19 and TRBJ1-2, with D perhaps matching TRBD1 (5 bases). Trimming took off 6 bases at V and 5 bases at J, with 16 bases between the two ends. CDR3 length: 14 amino acids. CDR1 is LNHDA and CDR2 is SQIVND in the germline V gene (reference sequence).

The chain uses TRBV18 and TRBJ1-2; D is possibly TRBD1 (5 bases). Trimming pared 5 bases from V and 7 bases from J, leaving 14 bases between. The CDR3 extends over 13 amino acids. The germline CDR1 and CDR2 sequences are KGHSH and LQKENI. The CDR3, as DNA: TGTGCCAGCTCAGCACAGGAAACGGCTGGCTACACCTTC. As protein: CASSAQETAGYTF.

The V and J genes are TRBV9 and TRBJ1-1, with D possibly TRBD1 on 5 matching bases. This CDR3 has 15 amino acids. The V end was cut by 0 bases, the J end by 7 bases, with 16 bases between. The germline V gene has CDR1 SGDLS and CDR2 YYNGEE. The CDR3 DNA follows: TGTGCCAGCAGCGTAGGGGGCCAGATGGTGAGTGAAGCTTTCTTT. It is translated as CASSVGGQMVSEAFF.

J is TRBJ1-1 and V is TRBV6-6, with 8 bases matching TRBD1. Germline lookup yields CDR1 MNHNY and CDR2 SVGAGI (reference sequence). CDR3 length: 14 amino acids. J was trimmed by 1 base and V by 5 bases; bases with no gene match: 3. CDR3 residues: CASSKGTGNTEAFF. The CDR3 DNA is TGTGCCAGCAGTAAAGGGACAGGGAACACTGAAGCTTTCTTT.